Given below is one T cell receptor beta chain in context. In this sample, this clone turned up a few times. Its antigen is currently not known. Base quality data are lacking; no much larger clone is found one base away. Based on the germline V gene, the CDR1 and CDR2 sequences are MNHEY and SVGAGI. V is pared back by 8 bases and J by 4 bases, with 14 bases lying between the germline termini. The CDR3 sequence holds 13 residues, the cysteine and phenylalanine included. The retained sequence is limited to the CDR3, 39 bases, with the frame set at the first base. The entry originates in a study of ipilimumab plus nivolumab after autologous stem cell transplantation (dated by TCRdb to 2020 to 2022). With respect to the entire study: The median number of doses that trial patients received was roughly five for ipilimumab and roughly 8 for nivolumab. The DLBCL cohort included primary refractory and relapsed disease, with 18-month progression-free survival of around 86% and 29% respectively. Patients in the trial were undergoing autologous transplant and had high-risk diffuse large B cell lymphoma, mature T cell lymphoma, or multiple myeloma. The intent-to-treat population of the trial consisted of some 36 patients.

Library generation was performed with the immunoSEQ multiplex PCR assay. TCRdb mirrors the immuneACCESS table, restricted to in-frame sequences. Some clones are absent from its copies; in checked studies, under half trace to an unresolved V gene, and the reason for the others is unknown. A total of fewer than 85,000 clones appear in this sample, approximately 83% of them only once. The ten top clones hold 2.2% of the sample. General conclusions and limits of the study: According to the authors, a biologic rationale for studying the approach further came from T cell receptor repertoire, regulatory T cell phenotype and gut microbiota profiles. The authors concluded that, as post-transplant consolidation, combined checkpoint inhibition appeared tolerable.

Ipilimumab was given at 1 mg/kg intravenously on day 1 of selected weeks, and checkpoint therapy started 14 to 28 days after autologous transplant. Nivolumab was administered at 3 mg/kg intravenously on day 1 of weeks 1, 4, 7, 10, and every two weeks through week 26. This was a Phase Ib clinical trial that tested ipilimumab plus nivolumab, given as combined checkpoint inhibition, for consolidation following autologous stem cell transplantation. The rearrangement combines TRBV6-5 with TRBJ1-2; the D gene assignment is ambiguous. The source is a male donor with diffuse large B-cell lymphoma. The material sequenced was PBMCs, taken in a trial of ipilimumab plus nivolumab as post-transplant consolidation. The nucleotide sequence is given as TGTGCCAGCCGTAGCCGGCCGCTCTATGGCTACACCTTC. Its translation reads: CASRSRPLYGYTF.